This T cell receptor (beta chain) was retrieved from a study of blood T cells in healthy people across ages. Study findings and constraints: Age brought a roughly linear fall in TCR beta diversity measured per million T cells.

Sample-barcoded 5' priming and a J-beta primer mix drove a second PCR of roughly 7 to 11 cycles. Each cDNA molecule carried a tag from a template-switch adaptor that contained 12 random nucleotides. TCRdb processed the 5' RACE reads anew with MiXCR; each CDR3 protein has one entry. Counted here are 650,000 to 1,000,000 distinct CDR3 sequences, roughly 34% occurring once; the ten biggest clones make up 10% to 15%. On this clonotype: What it recognizes is unknown.

The clonotype comes from a man between 18 and 29 years old in good health. The sequencing input was blood.

This chain's CDR3 is CAIRPSGGYNEQYF. The CDR3 DNA follows: TGTGCCATCCGGCCTAGCGGGGGGTACAATGAGCAGTACTTC. The rearrangement joins TRBV10-3 to TRBJ2-5; 11 bases map to TRBD2. The CDR3 is 14 amino acids. Unmatched junction bases numbered 13, after V lost 8 bases and J lost 11 bases. CDR1 is ENHRY, CDR2 SYGVKD, per germline.